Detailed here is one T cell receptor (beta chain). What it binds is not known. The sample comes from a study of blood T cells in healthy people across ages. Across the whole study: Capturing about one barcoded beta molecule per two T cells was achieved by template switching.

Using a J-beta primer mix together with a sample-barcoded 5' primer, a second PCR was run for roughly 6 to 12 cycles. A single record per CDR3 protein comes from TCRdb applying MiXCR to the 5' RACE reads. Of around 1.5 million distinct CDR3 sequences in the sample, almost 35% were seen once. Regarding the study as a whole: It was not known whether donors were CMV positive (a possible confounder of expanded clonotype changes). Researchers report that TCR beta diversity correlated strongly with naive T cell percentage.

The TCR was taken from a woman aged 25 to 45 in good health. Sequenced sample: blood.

The CDR3 sequence: CASSHTRDGYTF. CDR3 bases: TGTGCCAGCAGTCATACCAGGGATGGCTACACCTTC. The V call is TRBV3-1, the J call TRBJ1-2; weak D call: TRBD1 (5 bases). The germline V gene has CDR1 LGHDT and CDR2 YNNKEL (reference sequence). V lost 6 bases, J lost 6 bases, and 11 bases lay in between. This CDR3 is built from 12 residues.